This note documents a single T cell receptor beta chain sequence. The record originates from a study of cytotoxic CD8 clonotypes in ibrutinib-treated CLL. TCRdb's table, derived via immunoSEQ multiplex PCR, lists solely in-frame clones and lacks some. Found here are over 130,000 clones, around 80% of them singletons; the top ten hold 7.5% to 8%. CDR3 length: 16 amino acids. Germline CDR1 is LNHNV and CDR2 is YYDKDF (reference sequence). Trimming pared 2 bases from V and 0 bases from J, leaving 12 bases between. The sample was PBMCs, taken after 36 months of ibrutinib treatment. This chain joins TRBV15 and TRBJ2-3, with a possible D match to TRBD1 (6 bases). The TCR sequence derives from a human donor with chronic lymphocytic leukemia. In DNA, the CDR3 is TGTGCCACCAGCAGACGTATCGGACAGAGCACAGATACGCAGTATTTT. Residues: CATSRRIGQSTDTQYF.